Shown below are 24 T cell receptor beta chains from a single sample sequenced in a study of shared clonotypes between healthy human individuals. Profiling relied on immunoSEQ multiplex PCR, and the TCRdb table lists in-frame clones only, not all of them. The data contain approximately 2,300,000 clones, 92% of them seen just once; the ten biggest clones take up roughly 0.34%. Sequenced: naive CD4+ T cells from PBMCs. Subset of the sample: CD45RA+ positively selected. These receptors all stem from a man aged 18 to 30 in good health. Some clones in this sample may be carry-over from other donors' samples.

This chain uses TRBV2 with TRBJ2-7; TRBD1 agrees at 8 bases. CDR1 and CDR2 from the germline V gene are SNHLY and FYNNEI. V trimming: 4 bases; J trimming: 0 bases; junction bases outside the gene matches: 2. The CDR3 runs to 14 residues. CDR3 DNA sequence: TGTGCCAGCAGTGGGACAGGGAGCTCCTACGAGCAGTACTTC. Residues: CASSGTGSSYEQYF.

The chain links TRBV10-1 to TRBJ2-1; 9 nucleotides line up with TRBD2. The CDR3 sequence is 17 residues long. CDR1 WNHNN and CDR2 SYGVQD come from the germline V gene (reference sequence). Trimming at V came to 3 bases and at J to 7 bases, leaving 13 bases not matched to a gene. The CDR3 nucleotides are TGCGCCAGCAGTGACCCCCGGGCGGGAGGGCCTGGGAATGAGCAGTTCTTC. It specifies CASSDPRAGGPGNEQFF.

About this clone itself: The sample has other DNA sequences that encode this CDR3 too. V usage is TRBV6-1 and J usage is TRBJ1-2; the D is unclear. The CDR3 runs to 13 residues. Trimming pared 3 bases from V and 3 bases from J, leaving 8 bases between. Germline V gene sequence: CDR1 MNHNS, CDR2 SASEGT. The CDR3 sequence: CASSERADYGYTF. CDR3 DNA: TGTGCCAGCAGTGAGAGGGCAGACTATGGCTACACCTTC.

The CDR3 sequence: CASSSSRGWGEQYF. CDR3 nucleotides: TGTGCCAGCAGCTCAAGTCGGGGCTGGGGCGAGCAGTACTTC. The chain links TRBV7-2 to TRBJ2-7, with D tentatively TRBD1 or TRBD2 (5 bases each). The CDR3 is 14 residues long. Germline CDR1 and CDR2: SGHTA and FQGNSA. Trimming took 4 bases from V and 6 from J, leaving 16 bases between them.

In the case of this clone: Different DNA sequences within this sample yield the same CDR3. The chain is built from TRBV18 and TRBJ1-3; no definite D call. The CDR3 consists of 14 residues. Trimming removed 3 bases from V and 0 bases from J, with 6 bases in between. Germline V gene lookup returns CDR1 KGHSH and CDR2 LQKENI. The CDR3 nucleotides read TGTGCCAGCTCACCGGCAGACTCTGGAAACACCATATATTTT. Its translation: CASSPADSGNTIYF.

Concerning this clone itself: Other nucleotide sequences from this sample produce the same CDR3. The CDR3 protein is CASSPGPDTQYF. The CDR3 bases are TGTGCCAGCAGCCCCGGGCCAGATACGCAGTATTTT. This sequence joins TRBV7-2 and TRBJ2-3, with D unclear. V lost 5 bases, J lost 4 bases, and 7 bases lay in between. This CDR3 comprises 12 residues. Germline V gives CDR1 SGHTA, CDR2 FQGNSA. Variable domain in full (rest from reference TRBV7-2 and TRBJ2-3): GAGVSQSPSNKVTEKGKDVELRCDPISGHTALYWYRQSLGQGLEFLIYFQGNSAPDKSGLPSDRFSAERTGGSVSTLTIQRTQQEDSAVYLCASSPGPDTQYFGPGTRLTVL.

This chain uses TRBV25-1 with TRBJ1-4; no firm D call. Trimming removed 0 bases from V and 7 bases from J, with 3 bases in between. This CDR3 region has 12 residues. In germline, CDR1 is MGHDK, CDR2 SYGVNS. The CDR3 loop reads CASSEYSEKLFF. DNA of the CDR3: TGTGCCAGCAGTGAATATTCTGAAAAACTGTTTTTT.

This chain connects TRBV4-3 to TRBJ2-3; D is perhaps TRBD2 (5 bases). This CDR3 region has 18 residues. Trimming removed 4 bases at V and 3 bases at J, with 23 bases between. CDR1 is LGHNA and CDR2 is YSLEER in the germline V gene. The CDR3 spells CASSLNVPGSRSTDTQYF. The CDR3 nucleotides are TGCGCCAGCAGCCTTAACGTACCGGGATCAAGGTCAACAGATACGCAGTATTTT.

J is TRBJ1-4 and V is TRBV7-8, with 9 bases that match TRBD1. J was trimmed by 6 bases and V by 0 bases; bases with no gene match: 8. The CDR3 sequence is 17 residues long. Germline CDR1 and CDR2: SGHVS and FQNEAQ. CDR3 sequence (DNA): TGTGCCAGCAGCTTAGCGCGTTCGGGACAGGGCCATGAAAAACTGTTTTTT. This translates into CASSLARSGQGHEKLFF.

CDR3 nucleotide sequence: TGTGCCAGCAGCCAACGGACTAGCGGGAGGGTCGTGCAGTACTTC. It translates to CASSQRTSGRVVQYF. This sequence joins TRBV4-2 and TRBJ2-7; 15 bases align to TRBD2. Trimming cost V 2 bases and J 9 bases; bases outside gene matches: 5. Per the germline V gene, CDR1 is LGHNA and CDR2 is YNFKEQ. The CDR3 extends over 15 amino acids.

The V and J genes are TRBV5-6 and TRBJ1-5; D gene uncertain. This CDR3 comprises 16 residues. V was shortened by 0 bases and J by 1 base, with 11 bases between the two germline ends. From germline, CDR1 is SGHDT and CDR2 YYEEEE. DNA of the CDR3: TGTGCCAGCAGCTTGGCCAGGTTAACAAGCAATCAGCCCCAGCATTTT. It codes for CASSLARLTSNQPQHF.

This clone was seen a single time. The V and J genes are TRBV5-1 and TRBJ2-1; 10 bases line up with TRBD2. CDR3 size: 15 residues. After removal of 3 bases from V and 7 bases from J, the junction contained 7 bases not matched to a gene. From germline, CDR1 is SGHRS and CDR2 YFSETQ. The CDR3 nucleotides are TGCGCCAGCAGCTCACTAGCGGGGTTGGGGAATGAGCAGTTCTTC. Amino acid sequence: CASSSLAGLGNEQFF. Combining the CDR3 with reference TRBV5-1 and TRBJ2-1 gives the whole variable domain KAGVTQTPRYLIKTRGQQVTLSCSPISGHRSVSWYQQTPGQGLQFLFEYFSETQRNKGNFPGRFSGRQFSNSRSEMNVSTLELGDSALYLCASSSLAGLGNEQFFGPGTRLTVL.

The CDR3 bases are TGTGCCAGTAGACGGGGGCTTGGCAGCACAGATACGCAGTATTTT. It translates to CASRRGLGSTDTQYF. The genes are TRBV19 and TRBJ2-3; perhaps D is TRBD1 or TRBD2 (6 bases each). Trimming stripped 6 bases from V and 0 bases from J, with 13 bases between. This CDR3 has 15 amino acids. Germline CDR1 is LNHDA and CDR2 is SQIVND (reference sequence).

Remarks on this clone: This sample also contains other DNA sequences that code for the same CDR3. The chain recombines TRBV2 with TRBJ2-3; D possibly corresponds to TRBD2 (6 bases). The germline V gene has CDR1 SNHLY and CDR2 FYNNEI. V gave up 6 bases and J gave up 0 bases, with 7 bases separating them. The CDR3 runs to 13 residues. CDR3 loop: CASSGGSTDTQYF. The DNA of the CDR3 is TGTGCCAGCAGCGGGGGTAGCACAGATACGCAGTATTTT.

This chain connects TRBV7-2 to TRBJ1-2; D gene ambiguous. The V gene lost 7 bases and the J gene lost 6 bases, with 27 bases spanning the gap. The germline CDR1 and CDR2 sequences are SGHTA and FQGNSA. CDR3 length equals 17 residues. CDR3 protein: CASTHPMVQRNKDGYTF. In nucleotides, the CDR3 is TGTGCCAGCACCCATCCCATGGTTCAGAGGAACAAGGATGGCTACACCTTC.

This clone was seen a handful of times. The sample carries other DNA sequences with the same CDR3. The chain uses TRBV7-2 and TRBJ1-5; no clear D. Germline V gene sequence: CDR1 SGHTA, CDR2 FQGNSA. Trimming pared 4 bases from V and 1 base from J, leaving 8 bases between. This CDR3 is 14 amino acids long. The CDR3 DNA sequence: TGTGCCAGCAGCTCACAAGGAAGCAATCAGCCCCAGCATTTT. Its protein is CASSSQGSNQPQHF.

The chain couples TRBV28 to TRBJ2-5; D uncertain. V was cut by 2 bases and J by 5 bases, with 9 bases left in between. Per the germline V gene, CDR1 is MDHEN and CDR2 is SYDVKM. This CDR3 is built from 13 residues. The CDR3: CASSLRVAETQYF. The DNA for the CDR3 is TGTGCCAGCAGTTTAAGGGTGGCGGAGACCCAGTACTTC.

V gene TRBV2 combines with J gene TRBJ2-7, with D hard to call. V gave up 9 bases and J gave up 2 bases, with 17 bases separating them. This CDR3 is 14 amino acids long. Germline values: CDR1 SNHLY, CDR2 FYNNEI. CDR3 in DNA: TGTGCCAGTTCAACCCCCGAACTAACCTACGAGCAGTACTTC. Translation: CASSTPELTYEQYF. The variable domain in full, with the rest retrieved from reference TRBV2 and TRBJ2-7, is EPEVTQTPSHQVTQMGQEVILRCVPISNHLYFYWYRQILGQKVEFLVSFYNNEISEKSEIFDDQFSVERPDGSNFTLKIRSTKLEDSAMYFCASSTPELTYEQYFGPGTRLTVT.

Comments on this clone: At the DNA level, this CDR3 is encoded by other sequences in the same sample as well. The DNA for the CDR3 is TGTGCCAGCAGCCCCCACACCTACGAGCAGTACTTC. It yields the protein CASSPHTYEQYF. The chain carries TRBV7-9 and TRBJ2-7, with D unresolved. The CDR3 sequence is 12 residues long. Trimming took off 5 bases at V and 2 bases at J, with 7 bases between the two ends. Germline V gene sequence: CDR1 SEHNR, CDR2 FQNEAQ (reference sequence).

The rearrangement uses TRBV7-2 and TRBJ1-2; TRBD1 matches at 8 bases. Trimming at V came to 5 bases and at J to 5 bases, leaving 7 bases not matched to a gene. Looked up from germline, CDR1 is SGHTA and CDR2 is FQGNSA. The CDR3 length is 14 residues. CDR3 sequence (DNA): TGTGCCAGCAGCCGAACAGGGGGGGTGTATGGCTACACCTTC. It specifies CASSRTGGVYGYTF.

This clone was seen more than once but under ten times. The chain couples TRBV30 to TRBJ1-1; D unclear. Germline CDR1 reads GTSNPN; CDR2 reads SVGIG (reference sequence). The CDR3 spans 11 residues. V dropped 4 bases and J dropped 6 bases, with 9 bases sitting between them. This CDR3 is CAWTLAAEAFF. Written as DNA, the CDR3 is TGTGCCTGGACCCTAGCCGCTGAAGCTTTCTTT.

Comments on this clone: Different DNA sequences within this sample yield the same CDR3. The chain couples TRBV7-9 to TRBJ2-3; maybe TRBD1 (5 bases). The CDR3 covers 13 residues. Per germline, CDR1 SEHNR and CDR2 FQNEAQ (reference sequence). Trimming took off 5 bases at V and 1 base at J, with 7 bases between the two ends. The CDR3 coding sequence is TGTGCCAGCAGCACGACAGGCACAGATACGCAGTATTTT. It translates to CASSTTGTDTQYF.

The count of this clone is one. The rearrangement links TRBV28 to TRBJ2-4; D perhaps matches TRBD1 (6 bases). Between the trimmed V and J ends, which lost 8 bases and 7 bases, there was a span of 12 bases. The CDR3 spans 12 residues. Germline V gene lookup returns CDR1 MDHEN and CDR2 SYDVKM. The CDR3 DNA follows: TGTGCCAGCCGGACAGCGAGGAACATTCAGTACTTC. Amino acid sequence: CASRTARNIQYF.

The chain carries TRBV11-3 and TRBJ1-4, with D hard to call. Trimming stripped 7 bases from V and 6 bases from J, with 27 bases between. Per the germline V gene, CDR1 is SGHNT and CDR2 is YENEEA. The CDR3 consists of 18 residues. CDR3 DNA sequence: TGTGCCAGCAATGAGGGCCGGTTAAGAGGGTCGAGGTATGAAAAACTGTTTTTT. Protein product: CASNEGRLRGSRYEKLFF.